Presented here are 24 T cell receptor beta chains from one specimen sequenced in a study of T cell responses to AZD1222 COVID-19 vaccine. Assay: immunoSEQ multiplex PCR; the TCRdb copy retains only in-frame clones and omits some. The data show roughly 120,000 clones, with around 90% seen just once and over 10% held by the top ten. The sequencing used peripheral blood, collected on day 0 of MenACWY control vaccination. All receptors come from an adult in good health.

The chain is built from TRBV5-6 and TRBJ1-2, with TRBD1 as a possible D gene (5 bases). Germline assignment: CDR1 SGHDT and CDR2 YYEEEE. CDR3 length: 13 amino acids. V was trimmed by 0 bases and J by 3 bases, leaving 6 bases between them. The DNA for the CDR3 is TGTGCCAGCAGCTTGGGGGACTACTATGGCTACACCTTC. Encoded protein: CASSLGDYYGYTF.

V is TRBV5-8 and J is TRBJ1-2, with D unresolved. V lost 4 bases and J lost 2, with 12 bases in between. The germline gives CDR1 SGHTS, CDR2 YDEGEE. This CDR3 region has 14 residues. CDR3 amino acids: CASSAQGINYGYTF. The DNA of the CDR3 is TGTGCCAGCAGCGCTCAAGGGATCAACTATGGCTACACCTTC.

Sample share makes this clone large. The rearrangement links TRBV9 to TRBJ1-2; D uncertain. Germline CDR1 is SGDLS and CDR2 is YYNGEE. With 10 bases removed from V and 2 bases from J, the gap between germline ends came to 12 bases. CDR3 length: 12 amino acids. The CDR3 loop is CARNPGNYGYTF. The CDR3 region has the DNA TGTGCCCGGAATCCCGGGAACTATGGCTACACCTTC.

The sample holds a few counts of this clone. This chain uses TRBV7-2 with TRBJ2-3, with 7 bases that match TRBD2. Germline V gives CDR1 SGHTA, CDR2 FQGNSA. V trimming: 1 base; J trimming: 6 bases; junction bases outside the gene matches: 7. There are 15 residues in the CDR3. CDR3 amino acids: CASSLGRTSWDTQYF. CDR3 DNA: TGTGCCAGCAGCTTAGGGCGGACTAGTTGGGATACGCAGTATTTT.

The CDR3 nucleotides read TGTGCCAGCAGCTTACCCCCCGGGGGACGGCCCTACGAGCAGTACTTC. Translated, it gives CASSLPPGGRPYEQYF. J is TRBJ2-7 and V is TRBV7-2; D is perhaps TRBD2 (6 bases). Trimming took off 2 bases at V and 2 bases at J, with 16 bases between the two ends. From germline, CDR1 is SGHTA and CDR2 FQGNSA. The CDR3 is 16 amino acids.

V gene TRBV7-9 combines with J gene TRBJ2-3; maybe TRBD2 (6 bases). In germline, CDR1 is SEHNR, CDR2 FQNEAQ (reference sequence). The CDR3 has 14 amino acids. V was pared by 8 bases and J by 5 bases, with 17 bases between. The CDR3 loop reads CASRSGGVGDTQYF. CDR3 sequence (DNA): TGTGCCAGCCGCTCCGGCGGGGTGGGAGATACGCAGTATTTT.

The chain joins TRBV29-1 to TRBJ1-5, with D perhaps TRBD1 (5 bases). The CDR3 consists of 14 residues. Trimming removed 4 bases at V and 7 bases at J, with 17 bases between. Per germline, CDR1 SQVTM and CDR2 ANQGSEA. CDR3 residues: CSVGLSGVGQPQHF. CDR3 bases: TGCAGCGTTGGCTTGTCGGGGGTGGGACAGCCCCAGCATTTT.

The genes are TRBV27 and TRBJ2-7, with D unresolved. This CDR3 comprises 14 residues. The V end lost 5 bases, the J end lost 5 bases, and 16 bases lay between the germline ends. CDR1 is MNHEY, CDR2 SMNVEV, per germline (reference sequence). CDR3 region: CASSQQSWGNEQYF. CDR3 nucleotides: TGTGCCAGCAGTCAACAAAGCTGGGGTAACGAGCAGTACTTC.

The chain's CDR3 is CASSPGTRSTDTQYF. The CDR3 DNA sequence: TGTGCCAGCAGCCCCGGGACCCGAAGCACAGATACGCAGTATTTT. V gene TRBV11-3 combines with J gene TRBJ2-3; tentatively, D is TRBD1 or TRBD2 (5 bases each). Germline-derived CDR1 and CDR2 are SGHNT and YENEEA. Trimming shortened V by 5 bases and J by 0 bases, and 12 bases separated the two germline ends. This CDR3 contains 15 residues.

CDR3 amino acids: CASSPARDNSPLHF. In DNA form, the CDR3 reads TGTGCCAGCAGCCCGGCCAGGGATAATTCACCCCTCCACTTT. The V and J genes are TRBV3-1 (or the pseudogene TRBV3-2) and TRBJ1-6, with D tentatively TRBD1 (5 bases). This CDR3 region has 14 residues. With 4 bases removed from V and 5 bases from J, the gap between germline ends came to 9 bases. Germline V gives CDR1 LGHDT, CDR2 YNNKEL (reference sequence).

J is TRBJ1-5 and V is TRBV5-1; 8 bases match TRBD1. The V gene end was trimmed by 4 bases and the J gene end by 3 bases; junction bases not matched to a gene: 21. Germline V CDR1 and CDR2: SGHRS, YFSETQ. This CDR3 spans 20 amino acids. The CDR3 DNA reads as TGCGCCAGCAGCCTTCTTTTAGGACAGGGATCCCAAGGGGACAATCAGCCCCAGCATTTT. It codes for CASSLLLGQGSQGDNQPQHF.

The chain employs TRBV28 and TRBJ1-1; 9 bases are shared with TRBD1. The CDR3 has 13 residues. CDR1 and CDR2 (germline): MDHEN, SYDVKM. The junction had 7 bases not matched to a gene; V was cut back by 6 bases and J by 8 bases. Here the CDR3 reads CASSPPGTGEAFF. The CDR3 coding sequence is TGTGCCAGCAGCCCACCCGGGACAGGGGAAGCTTTCTTT.

This clone was seen just once. J is TRBJ1-2 and V is TRBV6-1; 9 bases match TRBD1. The CDR3 spans 15 residues. V lost 0 bases, J lost 5 bases, and 4 bases stayed unmatched. Germline V gives CDR1 MNHNS, CDR2 SASEGT. The DNA for the CDR3 is TGTGCCAGCAGTGAAGCGGACAGGGGCGGTTATGGCTACACCTTC. This gives the protein CASSEADRGGYGYTF.

The chain joins TRBV2 to TRBJ1-2; 10 bases fit TRBD1. Trimming at V came to 5 bases and at J to 4 bases, leaving 13 bases not matched to a gene. This CDR3 contains 17 residues. Germline V gives CDR1 SNHLY, CDR2 FYNNEI. CDR3 sequence reads: CASSPGTGVQGSYGYTF. CDR3 nucleotides: TGTGCCAGCAGTCCCGGGACAGGGGTTCAAGGGAGCTATGGCTACACCTTC.

V is TRBV7-2 and J is TRBJ2-5; 7 bases map to TRBD2. CDR3 length: 14 residues. V shed 6 bases and J 3 bases; nucleotides not matched to a gene: 7. Germline V CDR1 and CDR2: SGHTA, FQGNSA. The CDR3 loop is CASSRGVRKETQYF. The CDR3 region has the DNA TGTGCCAGCAGTCGGGGGGTAAGGAAAGAGACCCAGTACTTC.

This clone has only a few counts. This chain joins TRBV5-1 and TRBJ1-4; 9 nucleotides align to TRBD1. CDR1 is SGHRS, CDR2 YFSETQ, per germline. Trimming cost V 2 bases and J 8 bases; bases outside gene matches: 10. The length of the CDR3 is 16 residues. The CDR3 loop reads CASSLRETGGAEKLFF. CDR3 in DNA: TGCGCCAGCAGCTTACGAGAAACAGGGGGCGCGGAAAAACTGTTTTTT.

This CDR3 is CASSPSTGNYGYTF. Written as DNA, the CDR3 is TGCGCCAGCAGCCCGTCGACAGGCAACTATGGCTACACCTTC. The gene calls are TRBV5-1 and TRBJ1-2, with a tentative D call TRBD1 (6 bases). With 4 bases removed from V and 2 bases from J, the gap between germline ends came to 12 bases. This CDR3 region has 14 residues. Germline V gene sequence: CDR1 SGHRS, CDR2 YFSETQ.

This rearrangement joins TRBV28 to TRBJ2-2; maybe TRBD1 (6 bases). Germline CDR1 and CDR2: MDHEN and SYDVKM. V shed 3 bases and J shed 6 bases, with 11 bases lying between them. The CDR3 has 14 amino acids. CDR3 coding DNA: TGTGCCAGCAGTTTCCAGGGGATTGCCGGGGAGCTGTTTTTT. Translation: CASSFQGIAGELFF.

V and J are TRBV14 and TRBJ2-7; no firm D call. This CDR3 comprises 17 residues. V lost 0 bases and J lost 2, with 17 bases in between. Germline V gene lookup returns CDR1 SGHDN and CDR2 FVKESK. CDR3 in DNA: TGTGCCAGCAGCCAAGATTTGATAATCTCCCCCGCCTACGAGCAGTACTTC. Translating it yields CASSQDLIISPAYEQYF. Filled out from reference TRBV14 and TRBJ2-7, the complete variable domain reads EAGVTQFPSHSVIEKGQTVTLRCDPISGHDNLYWYRRVMGKEIKFLLHFVKESKQDESGMPNNRFLAERTGGTYSTLKVQPAELEDSGVYFCASSQDLIISPAYEQYFGPGTRLTVT.

V is TRBV21-1 and J is TRBJ1-6; TRBD1 was called by the table and not checked on the DNA. TRBV21-1 is deemed a pseudogene. The CDR3 has 19 residues. The CDR3, as DNA: TGTGCCAGCAGCAACAGCGGGACAGGGGGCCGGTCCTATAATTCACCCCTCCACTTT. This encodes CASSNSGTGGRSYNSPLHF.

V is TRBV30 and J is TRBJ1-2, with D uncertain. The CDR3 extends over 14 amino acids. V lost 0 bases, J lost 0 bases, and 8 bases lay in between. Germline CDR1 reads GTSNPN; CDR2 reads SVGIG (reference sequence). CDR3: CAWSVGRSNYGYTF. CDR3 bases: TGTGCCTGGAGTGTAGGGCGTTCTAACTATGGCTACACCTTC.

In its sample, this clone was seen once. CDR3: CASSSKQGRAPFSSYEQYF. In nucleotides, the CDR3 is TGTGCCAGCAGTTCCAAACAGGGTAGGGCTCCTTTTAGCTCCTACGAGCAGTACTTC. The rearrangement joins TRBV28 to TRBJ2-7; D is perhaps TRBD1 (6 bases). The V gene lost 4 bases and the J gene lost 0 bases, with 25 bases spanning the gap. Germline CDR1 MDHEN, CDR2 SYDVKM. CDR3 length equals 19 residues.

The V call is TRBV12-3 or TRBV12-4, the J call TRBJ1-2, with 7 bases that match TRBD1. This CDR3 has 13 amino acids. Trimming removed 5 bases from V and 4 bases from J; junction bases left unmatched: 4. The DNA of the CDR3 is TGTGCCAGCAGTCCAGGACAGGTCTATGGCTACACCTTC. It translates to CASSPGQVYGYTF.

This chain connects TRBV9 to TRBJ1-3, with D hard to call. Germline loops: CDR1 SGDLS, CDR2 YYNGEE. V lost 4 bases, J lost 0 bases, and 14 bases lay in between. The CDR3 has 16 amino acids. The CDR3 DNA reads as TGTGCCAGCAGCCCTGTCACGGGTGCCTCTGGAAACACCATATATTTT. This encodes CASSPVTGASGNTIYF.